Listed below are T cell receptor beta chains from one sample, sequenced in a study of shared clonotypes between healthy human individuals. Clones were sequenced by immunoSEQ multiplex PCR, and TCRdb holds only the in-frame ones, with some missing. The data contain about a million clones, around 76% of them singletons. The material sequenced was memory CD4+ T cells sorted from blood. The receptors come from a man in his late teens or twenties in good health. Both conserved end residues are part of each CDR3. Fields, in order: CDR3 protein, CDR3 DNA, V gene, clone size, D gene, J gene. The D gene is left open where the match is weak. Clone size is shown for a subset of rows, as once, few, many or a class of expanded clone.

CDR3aa: CASSLAGTGNYGYTF; CDR3nt: TGTGCCAGCAGCTTAGCCGGGACAGGGAACTATGGCTACACCTTC; v_gene: TRBV11-2; abundance: few; d_gene: TRBD1; j_gene: TRBJ1-2
CDR3aa: CASSQSIQGAGQPQHF; CDR3nt: TGCGCCAGCAGCCAATCGATACAGGGGGCTGGACAGCCCCAGCATTTT; v_gene: TRBV4-1; abundance: -; d_gene: TRBD1; j_gene: TRBJ1-5
CDR3aa: CASSYSTGEKLFF; CDR3nt: TGTGCCAGCAGTTACTCGACTGGTGAAAAACTGTTTTTT; v_gene: TRBV6-5; abundance: -; d_gene: -; j_gene: TRBJ1-4
CDR3aa: CASSSTGLAGGKETIQYF; CDR3nt: TGCGCCAGCAGCTCGACGGGACTAGCGGGAGGGAAGGAGACCATTCAGTACTTC; v_gene: TRBV5-1; abundance: -; d_gene: TRBD2; j_gene: TRBJ2-4
CDR3aa: CASSLGSYNEQFF; CDR3nt: TGCGCCAGCAGCTTGGGATCCTACAATGAGCAGTTCTTC; v_gene: TRBV5-1; abundance: -; d_gene: -; j_gene: TRBJ2-1
CDR3aa: CASSLINSGYGYTF; CDR3nt: TGCGCCAGCAGCTTGATCAACTCGGGCTATGGCTACACCTTC; v_gene: TRBV5-1; abundance: once; d_gene: -; j_gene: TRBJ1-2
CDR3aa: CASSHDGQGRNEQYF; CDR3nt: TGCGCCAGCAGCCATGACGGACAGGGTCGCAACGAGCAGTACTTC; v_gene: TRBV5-1; abundance: -; d_gene: TRBD1; j_gene: TRBJ2-7
CDR3aa: CASSSQGSQNTEAFF; CDR3nt: TGCGCCAGCAGCTCACAGGGGTCCCAGAACACTGAAGCTTTCTTT; v_gene: TRBV5-1; abundance: -; d_gene: TRBD1; j_gene: TRBJ1-1
CDR3aa: CASSLQGLAVKETQYF; CDR3nt: TGTGCCAGCAGCCTACAGGGATTGGCGGTTAAAGAGACCCAGTACTTC; v_gene: TRBV7-9; abundance: -; d_gene: -; j_gene: TRBJ2-5
CDR3aa: CSVASGSTYEQYF; CDR3nt: TGCAGCGTTGCTAGCGGGAGTACCTACGAGCAGTACTTC; v_gene: TRBV29-1; abundance: -; d_gene: TRBD2; j_gene: TRBJ2-7
CDR3aa: CASSIDGFNSPLHF; CDR3nt: TGTGCCAGTAGTATCGACGGTTTTAATTCACCCCTCCACTTT; v_gene: TRBV19; abundance: once; d_gene: -; j_gene: TRBJ1-6
CDR3aa: CASSLANSPYSYEQYF; CDR3nt: TGTGCCAGCAGCTTAGCGAACAGTCCCTACTCCTACGAGCAGTACTTC; v_gene: TRBV7-9; abundance: -; d_gene: -; j_gene: TRBJ2-7
CDR3aa: CASSSPPTPPRGGRNEQFF; CDR3nt: TGTGCCAGCAGCTCTCCCCCGACCCCCCCCCGGGGGGGCCGGAATGAGCAGTTCTTC; v_gene: TRBV7-9; abundance: -; d_gene: TRBD2; j_gene: TRBJ2-1
CDR3aa: CASSRGQGYEQYF; CDR3nt: TGTGCCAGCAGCAGAGGACAGGGCTACGAGCAGTACTTC; v_gene: TRBV7-9; abundance: few; d_gene: TRBD1; j_gene: TRBJ2-7
CDR3aa: CASSLGSRDTGYTF; CDR3nt: TGTGCCAGCAGCTTAGGGTCCCGGGACACTGGCTACACCTTC; v_gene: TRBV5-4; abundance: -; d_gene: -; j_gene: TRBJ1-2
CDR3aa: CAWSVMGGGGAYNEQFF; CDR3nt: TGTGCCTGGAGTGTAATGGGCGGCGGGGGGGCCTACAATGAGCAGTTCTTC; v_gene: TRBV30; abundance: -; d_gene: TRBD2; j_gene: TRBJ2-1
CDR3aa: CASSLRQNYGYTF; CDR3nt: TGTGCCAGCAGCCTTAGACAGAACTATGGCTACACCTTC; v_gene: TRBV5-6; abundance: once; d_gene: -; j_gene: TRBJ1-2
CDR3aa: CASSPPRQQNTEAFF; CDR3nt: TGTGCCAGCAGCCCACCAAGACAGCAGAACACTGAAGCTTTCTTT; v_gene: TRBV9; abundance: -; d_gene: -; j_gene: TRBJ1-1
CDR3aa: CASGPTGNTEAFF; CDR3nt: TGTGCCAGCGGTCCGACAGGGAACACTGAAGCTTTCTTT; v_gene: TRBV6-6; abundance: -; d_gene: -; j_gene: TRBJ1-1
CDR3aa: CASSFVREDYEQYF; CDR3nt: TGTGCCAGCAGCTTTGTACGGGAGGACTACGAGCAGTACTTC; v_gene: TRBV12-1; abundance: -; d_gene: -; j_gene: TRBJ2-7
CDR3aa: CASSLGRYTQYF; CDR3nt: TGTGCCAGCAGCCTAGGCAGATATACGCAGTATTTT; v_gene: TRBV11-1; abundance: few; d_gene: -; j_gene: TRBJ2-3
CDR3aa: CASSFTGAWNYGYTF; CDR3nt: TGTGCCAGCAGTTTCACAGGGGCTTGGAACTATGGCTACACCTTC; v_gene: TRBV27; abundance: -; d_gene: TRBD1; j_gene: TRBJ1-2
CDR3aa: CAWSFRIDSGNTIYF; CDR3nt: TGTGCCTGGAGCTTTAGAATCGATTCGGGAAACACCATATATTTT; v_gene: TRBV30; abundance: -; d_gene: -; j_gene: TRBJ1-3
CDR3aa: CASSLRQGMEQYF; CDR3nt: TGTGCCAGCAGTTTGCGACAGGGGATGGAGCAGTATTTT; v_gene: TRBV27; abundance: -; d_gene: TRBD1; j_gene: TRBJ2-3
CDR3aa: CASSLGQGSGGYGYTF; CDR3nt: TGTGCCAGCAGCCTTGGACAGGGTTCCGGAGGCTATGGCTACACCTTC; v_gene: TRBV19; abundance: -; d_gene: TRBD1; j_gene: TRBJ1-2
CDR3aa: CASSQETLTTNEKLFF; CDR3nt: TGTGCCAGCAGCCAAGAGACCCTTACAACTAATGAAAAACTGTTTTTT; v_gene: TRBV5-4; abundance: -; d_gene: -; j_gene: TRBJ1-4
CDR3aa: CASSFRTSQETQYF; CDR3nt: TGCGCCAGCAGCTTCCGGACTAGCCAAGAGACCCAGTACTTC; v_gene: TRBV5-1; abundance: -; d_gene: TRBD2; j_gene: TRBJ2-5
CDR3aa: CACRRAGPEDTQYF; CDR3nt: TGTGCCTGCCGCCGAGCGGGACCCGAAGATACGCAGTATTTT; v_gene: TRBV30; abundance: -; d_gene: TRBD2; j_gene: TRBJ2-3
CDR3aa: CASSERGWNTEAFF; CDR3nt: TGCGCCAGCAGTGAGCGGGGATGGAACACTGAAGCTTTCTTT; v_gene: TRBV10-2; abundance: -; d_gene: -; j_gene: TRBJ1-1
CDR3aa: CASSLAGDTEAFF; CDR3nt: TGTGCCAGCAGCTTAGCAGGGGACACTGAAGCTTTCTTT; v_gene: TRBV11-3; abundance: -; d_gene: -; j_gene: TRBJ1-1
CDR3aa: CASSLVQGEGSPLHF; CDR3nt: TGTGCCAGCAGTTTGGTCCAGGGTGAAGGTTCACCCCTCCACTTT; v_gene: TRBV28; abundance: few; d_gene: -; j_gene: TRBJ1-6
CDR3aa: CASSPSLDRGRETQYF; CDR3nt: TGTGCCAGCAGCCCAAGCTTGGACAGGGGTCGAGAGACCCAGTACTTC; v_gene: TRBV7-2; abundance: -; d_gene: TRBD1; j_gene: TRBJ2-5
CDR3aa: CASSPSRREQFF; CDR3nt: TGTGCCAGCTCCCCGAGCCGCCGGGAGCAGTTCTTC; v_gene: TRBV11-2; abundance: once; d_gene: -; j_gene: TRBJ2-1
CDR3aa: CASSLARVGSNEQFF; CDR3nt: TGTGCCAGCAGCTTAGCCCGGGTCGGTTCCAATGAGCAGTTCTTC; v_gene: TRBV7-2; abundance: many; d_gene: -; j_gene: TRBJ2-1
CDR3aa: CASSLQPHPSNYGYTF; CDR3nt: TGTGCCAGTAGTTTGCAGCCTCACCCTTCTAACTATGGCTACACCTTC; v_gene: TRBV19; abundance: -; d_gene: -; j_gene: TRBJ1-2
CDR3aa: CASKVGIRETQYF; CDR3nt: TGCGCCAGCAAAGTGGGGATCCGCGAGACCCAGTACTTC; v_gene: TRBV5-1; abundance: -; d_gene: -; j_gene: TRBJ2-5
CDR3aa: CASSVDPPIHRVLTKNIQYF; CDR3nt: TGTGCCAGCAGCGTAGACCCGCCGATCCACAGGGTTCTAACCAAAAACATTCAGTACTTC; v_gene: TRBV9; abundance: once; d_gene: -; j_gene: TRBJ2-4
CDR3aa: CASSESGGPDTQYF; CDR3nt: TGCGCCAGCAGTGAGTCGGGAGGACCAGATACGCAGTATTTT; v_gene: TRBV10-2; abundance: -; d_gene: -; j_gene: TRBJ2-3
CDR3aa: CASSEAGGTFTDTQYF; CDR3nt: TGTGCCAGCAGTGAGGCGGGCGGGACGTTCACAGATACGCAGTATTTT; v_gene: TRBV6-1; abundance: -; d_gene: -; j_gene: TRBJ2-3
CDR3aa: CASSNRASTDTQYF; CDR3nt: TGTGCCAGCAGCAACAGGGCCTCCACAGATACGCAGTATTTT; v_gene: TRBV7-9; abundance: many; d_gene: -; j_gene: TRBJ2-3
CDR3aa: CASSFDRGYEQYF; CDR3nt: TGTGCCAGCAGTTTTGACAGGGGGTACGAGCAGTACTTC; v_gene: TRBV6-4; abundance: -; d_gene: TRBD1; j_gene: TRBJ2-7
CDR3aa: CASIQGGNSPLHF; CDR3nt: TGTGCCAGCATCCAGGGAGGTAATTCACCCCTCCACTTT; v_gene: TRBV6-5; abundance: once; d_gene: -; j_gene: TRBJ1-6
CDR3aa: CASSRQGNNEKLFF; CDR3nt: TGTGCCAGCAGTAGACAGGGTAATAATGAAAAACTGTTTTTT; v_gene: TRBV2; abundance: -; d_gene: TRBD1; j_gene: TRBJ1-4
CDR3aa: CASSLRGLSSGANVLTF; CDR3nt: TGTGCCAGCAGCTTGAGGGGACTTAGCTCTGGGGCCAACGTCCTGACTTTC; v_gene: TRBV5-6; abundance: -; d_gene: -; j_gene: TRBJ2-6
CDR3aa: CASSYSPSGGRETQYF; CDR3nt: TGTGCCAGCAGTTACAGTCCTAGCGGGGGTAGGGAGACCCAGTACTTC; v_gene: TRBV6-6; abundance: -; d_gene: TRBD2; j_gene: TRBJ2-5
CDR3aa: CASNEGQYGGYTF; CDR3nt: TGTGCCAGCAACGAGGGGCAATACGGTGGCTACACCTTC; v_gene: TRBV28; abundance: -; d_gene: -; j_gene: TRBJ1-2
CDR3aa: CASSLAGGQGRRSQPQHF; CDR3nt: TGTGCCAGCAGCTTAGCAGGAGGACAGGGGAGAAGGAGTCAGCCCCAGCATTTT; v_gene: TRBV7-9; abundance: -; d_gene: TRBD1; j_gene: TRBJ1-5
CDR3aa: CASSLDLLGNRVESTYEQYF; CDR3nt: TGTGCCAGCAGCTTAGATCTCTTGGGGAACAGGGTTGAGTCTACCTACGAGCAGTACTTC; v_gene: TRBV11-3; abundance: -; d_gene: -; j_gene: TRBJ2-7